This record covers a single TCR beta chain. Its antigen is not identified. This specimen belongs to a study of identical twins. Overall study findings and caveats: Alpha sequences that were out-of-frame and twin-shared showed an excess of low generation probability. The study based its conclusions on cross-sectional statistical analysis and did not follow the same donors. There were fewer insertions in abundant cord blood beta clonotypes, but memory repertoires showed no such pattern.

Per the germline V gene, CDR1 is SGHRS and CDR2 is YFSETQ. J was trimmed by 0 bases and V by 0 bases; bases with no gene match: 6. CDR3 size: 18 residues. It was template switching that added a universal primer site, and there were unique molecular identifiers on the cDNA. A single record per CDR3 protein comes from TCRdb applying MiXCR to the 5' RACE reads. The sample records some 900,000 distinct CDR3 sequences, around 12% being singletons. The data also belong to a second study, concerning yellow fever vaccine responses in identical twins.

V usage is TRBV5-1 and J usage is TRBJ1-4; the match to TRBD1 covers 9 bases. The origin of this receptor is a woman aged 18 to 35 in good health. Sequenced input: PBMCs. The CDR3 is CASSLGDRALATNEKLFF. The DNA of the CDR3 is TGCGCCAGCAGCTTGGGGGACAGGGCCTTGGCAACTAATGAAAAACTGTTTTTT.